A single TCR beta chain is shown here with its context. This record belongs to a study of blood T cell repertoires in COVID-19. CDR1 is SNHLY, CDR2 FYNNEI, per germline. Trimming removed 7 bases at V and 0 bases at J, with 7 bases between. The CDR3 has 13 amino acids. This table comes from immunoSEQ multiplex PCR, and its TCRdb copy is limited to in-frame clones, with some not included. The table has some 180,000 clones, over 80% seen once. This receptor was identified in a woman aged 35 to 49 with COVID-19, enrolled during active disease. The chain joins TRBV2 to TRBJ2-1; D is undetermined. The sample was peripheral blood. DNA for the CDR3: TGTGCCAGCAACCCCAGCTCCTACAATGAGCAGTTCTTC. The encoded protein is CASNPSSYNEQFF.